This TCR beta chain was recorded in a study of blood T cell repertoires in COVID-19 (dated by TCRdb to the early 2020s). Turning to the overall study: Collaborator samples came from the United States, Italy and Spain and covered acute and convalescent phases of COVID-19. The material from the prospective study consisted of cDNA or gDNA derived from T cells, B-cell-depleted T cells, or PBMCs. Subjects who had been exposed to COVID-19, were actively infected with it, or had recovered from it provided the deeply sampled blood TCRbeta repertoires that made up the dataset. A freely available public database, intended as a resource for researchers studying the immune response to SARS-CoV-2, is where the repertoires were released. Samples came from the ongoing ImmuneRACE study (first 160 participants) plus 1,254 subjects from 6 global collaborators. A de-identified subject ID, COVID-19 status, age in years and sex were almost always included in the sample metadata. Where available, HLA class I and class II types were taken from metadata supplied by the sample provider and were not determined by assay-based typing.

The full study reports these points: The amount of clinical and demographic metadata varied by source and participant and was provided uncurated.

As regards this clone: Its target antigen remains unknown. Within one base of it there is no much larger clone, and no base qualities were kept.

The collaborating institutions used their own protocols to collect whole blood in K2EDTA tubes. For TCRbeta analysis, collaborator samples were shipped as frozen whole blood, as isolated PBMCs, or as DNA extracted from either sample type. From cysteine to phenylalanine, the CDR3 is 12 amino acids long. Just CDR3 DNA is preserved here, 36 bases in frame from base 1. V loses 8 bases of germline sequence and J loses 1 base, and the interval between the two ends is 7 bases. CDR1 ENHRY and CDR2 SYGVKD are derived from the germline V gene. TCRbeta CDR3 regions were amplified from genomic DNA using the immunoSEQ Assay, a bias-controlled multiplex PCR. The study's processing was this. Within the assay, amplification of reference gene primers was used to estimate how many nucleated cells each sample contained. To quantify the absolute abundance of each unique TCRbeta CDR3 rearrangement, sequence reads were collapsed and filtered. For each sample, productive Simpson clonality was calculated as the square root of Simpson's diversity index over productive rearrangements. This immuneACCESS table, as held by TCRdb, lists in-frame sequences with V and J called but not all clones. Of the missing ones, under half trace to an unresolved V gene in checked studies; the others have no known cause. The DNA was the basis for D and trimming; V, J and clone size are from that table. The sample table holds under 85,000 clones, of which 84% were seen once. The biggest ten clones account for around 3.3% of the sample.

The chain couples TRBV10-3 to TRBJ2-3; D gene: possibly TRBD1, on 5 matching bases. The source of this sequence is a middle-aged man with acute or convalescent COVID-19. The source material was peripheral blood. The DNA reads TGTGCCATCGGGGCCGGCACAGATACGCAGTATTTT. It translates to CAIGAGTDTQYF.